The T cell receptor (beta chain) described here comes from a study of radiotherapy plus CTLA-4 blockade in lung cancer (dated by TCRdb to 2017 to 2018). With regard to the full study: Among the enrolled patients, about 20% had an objective response, and less than 40% reached disease control.

The study tested focal radiation therapy combined with CTLA-4 blockade (ipilimumab) in patients with chemo-refractory metastatic non-small-cell lung cancer. Broad study findings and their caveats: Increased serum interferon-beta after radiation, together with early dynamic changes in blood T cell clones, were reported to be the strongest predictors of response. TCR clones derived from tumors expanded in peripheral blood after treatment with radiotherapy and ipilimumab.

Library preparation was by the immunoSEQ multiplex PCR assay. As stored in TCRdb, this immuneACCESS dataset retains in-frame rearrangements with V and J assigned. A fraction of the clones does not appear; measured against another copy, unresolved V genes explain less than half of the discrepancy, and the remainder lacks a known reason. The sample data list about 91,000 clones, and less than 80% of these were observed just once. The ten biggest clones cover over 12% of the sample. The germline V gene (reference sequence) gives CDR1 as SGHKS and CDR2 as YYEKEE. Including cysteine and phenylalanine, the CDR3 has 15 amino acids. The entry retains the CDR3 DNA only, 45 bases that are in frame from base 1. V drops 0 bases and J drops 0 bases, leaving 7 bases in between. As concerns this clone: Its antigen is not yet known. Base-call qualities are not available, and no considerably larger clone is one nucleotide away.

The rearranged chain carries TRBV5-5 and TRBJ1-3; the D segment cannot be called with confidence. The sample consisted of peripheral blood, taken from a patient treated with radiotherapy plus ipilimumab. The clonotype comes from a human donor with non-small cell lung cancer that progressed on radiotherapy plus ipilimumab. The base sequence is TGTGCCAGCAGCTTGGACCCAAGCTCTGGAAACACCATATATTTT. It is translated as CASSLDPSSGNTIYF.